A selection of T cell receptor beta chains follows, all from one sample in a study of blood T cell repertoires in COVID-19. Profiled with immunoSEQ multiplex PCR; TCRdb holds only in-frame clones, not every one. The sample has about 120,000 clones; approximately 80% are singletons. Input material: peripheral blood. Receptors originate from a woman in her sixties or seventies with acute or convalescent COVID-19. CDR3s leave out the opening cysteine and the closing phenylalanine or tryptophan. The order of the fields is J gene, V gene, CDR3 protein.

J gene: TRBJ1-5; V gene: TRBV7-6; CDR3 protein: ASSWETGPIQPQH
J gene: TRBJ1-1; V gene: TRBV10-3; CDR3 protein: AISESKGRGTEAF
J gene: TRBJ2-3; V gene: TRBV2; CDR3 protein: ASRGDTYTQY
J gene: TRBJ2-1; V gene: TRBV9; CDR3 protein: ASSVGTSGVGNEQF
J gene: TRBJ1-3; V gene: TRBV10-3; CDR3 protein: AISDHSGNTIY
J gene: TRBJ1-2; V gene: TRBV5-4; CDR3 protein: ASSRQPTGNYGYT
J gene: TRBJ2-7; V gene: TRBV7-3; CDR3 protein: ASSLYGQGGYEQY
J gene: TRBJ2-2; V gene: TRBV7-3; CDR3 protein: ASSRDTGELF
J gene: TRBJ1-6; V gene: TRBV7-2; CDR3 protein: ASSLVGQGSSPLH
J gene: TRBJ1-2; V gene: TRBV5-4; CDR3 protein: ASSAGREGYGYT
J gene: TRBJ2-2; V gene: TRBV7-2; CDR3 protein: ASRAPGTGPTGELF
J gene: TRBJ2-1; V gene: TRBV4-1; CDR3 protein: ASSLVQGYNEQF
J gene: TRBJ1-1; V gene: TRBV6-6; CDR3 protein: ASKNRDTEAF
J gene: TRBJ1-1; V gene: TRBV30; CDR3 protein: AWSADRLTEAF
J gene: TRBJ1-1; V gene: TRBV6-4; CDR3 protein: ASRRIAGDAEAF
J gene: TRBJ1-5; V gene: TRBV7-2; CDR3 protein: ASSPRANSNQPQH
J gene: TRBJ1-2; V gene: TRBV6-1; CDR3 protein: ASSVSGRATANYGYT
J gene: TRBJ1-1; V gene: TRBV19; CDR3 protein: ATNRQGLNTEAF
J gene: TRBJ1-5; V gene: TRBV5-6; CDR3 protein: ASMRGGPLPQPQH
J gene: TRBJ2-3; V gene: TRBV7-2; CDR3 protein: ASESGLALDTQY